This TCR beta chain was profiled in a study of T cell responses to AZD1222 COVID-19 vaccine. With respect to this clone: Its specificity is unknown.

The study, taken as a whole, reports: Clonal diversity may have been underestimated, and the donors were mostly white British, with more females than males.

The CDR3 runs to 13 residues. Trimming stripped 8 bases from V and 1 base from J, with 9 bases between. CDR1 and CDR2 from the germline V gene are MNHEY and SVGAGI. Profiled with immunoSEQ multiplex PCR; TCRdb holds only in-frame clones, not every one. The sample lists over 130,000 clones; 80% to 95% were seen once. This specimen consisted of peripheral blood, obtained 28 days after the second AZD1222 dose. This TCR was recovered from an adult who received the AZD1222 COVID-19 vaccine. The rearrangement links TRBV6-5 to TRBJ1-5; D remains unclear. The CDR3: CASGVRSNQPQHF. The CDR3 bases are TGTGCCAGCGGGGTGAGAAGCAATCAGCCCCAGCATTTT.